These 18 T cell receptor beta chains came from one sample sequenced in a study of T cell clones after liver transplantation. Sequencing was performed with immunoSEQ multiplex PCR; in TCRdb, only in-frame clones are kept and a portion is missing. The sample lists roughly 80,000 clones, 70% to 85% occurring once. Sequences were derived from CD4+ T cells from blood, sampled approximately 45 months after liver transplant. Receptors originate from a human patient who received a liver transplant. Some T cells may arise from the graft donor.

This clone was observed a single time. The chain uses TRBV28 and TRBJ1-1, with D unresolved. V shed 8 bases and J shed 0 bases, with 19 bases lying between them. The CDR3 loop spans 16 amino acids. Germline assignment: CDR1 MDHEN and CDR2 SYDVKM. This CDR3 reads CASDGRTKNMNTEAFF. The CDR3 bases are TGTGCCAGCGATGGGAGGACCAAAAACATGAACACTGAAGCTTTCTTT.

Only a few counts were recorded for this clone. The chain joins TRBV5-1 to TRBJ1-5; D is ambiguous. Germline lookup yields CDR1 SGHRS and CDR2 YFSETQ. The CDR3 is 12 amino acids. Trimming took off 5 bases at V and 2 bases at J, with 5 bases between the two ends. The CDR3 region has the DNA TGCGCCAGCAGTGACGGCAATCAGCCCCAGCATTTT. This gives the protein CASSDGNQPQHF. Looking up the rest from reference TRBV5-1 and TRBJ1-5 gives the full variable domain: KAGVTQTPRYLIKTRGQQVTLSCSPISGHRSVSWYQQTPGQGLQFLFEYFSETQRNKGNFPGRFSGRQFSNSRSEMNVSTLELGDSALYLCASSDGNQPQHFGDGTRLSIL.

The chain carries TRBV5-4 and TRBJ2-3, with a possible D match to TRBD1 (6 bases). V was shortened by 3 bases and J by 11 bases, with 25 bases between the two germline ends. The germline V gene has CDR1 SGHNT and CDR2 YYREEE (reference sequence). This CDR3 is 16 amino acids long. The CDR3 sequence: CASSSSTLRDIPEQYF. The CDR3 bases are TGTGCCAGCAGCTCCTCGACTCTCCGGGACATCCCGGAGCAGTATTTT.

The chain links TRBV9 to TRBJ2-1; 9 positions agree with TRBD2. The CDR3 totals 15 residues. V shed 3 bases and J 7 bases; nucleotides not matched to a gene: 8. CDR1 is SGDLS and CDR2 is YYNGEE in the germline V gene. The CDR3 DNA is TGTGCCAGCAGCGAACCGGGACTAGCTCAGAATGAGCAGTTCTTC. This encodes CASSEPGLAQNEQFF.

CDR3 DNA: TGCGCCAGCAGCCAAGGGTTGTCACAGGGGGCCTACGAGCAGTACTTC. This codes for CASSQGLSQGAYEQYF. The J gene is TRBJ2-7, the V gene TRBV4-3; 8 bases fit TRBD1. CDR3 length: 16 residues. Trimming cost V 1 base and J 2 bases; bases outside gene matches: 7. The germline CDR1 and CDR2 sequences are LGHNA and YSLEER.

The CDR3 protein is CSSPGTEAFF. The CDR3 bases are TGCAGTTCTCCCGGGACAGAAGCTTTCTTT. The genes are TRBV20-1 and TRBJ1-1; maybe TRBD1 (6 bases). CDR1 is DFQATT, CDR2 SNEGSKA, per germline (reference sequence). With 8 bases removed from V and 8 bases from J, the gap between germline ends came to 12 bases. The length of the CDR3 is 10 residues.

The chain is built from TRBV28 and TRBJ2-7, with D tentatively TRBD2 (6 bases). This CDR3 is built from 15 residues. The germline gives CDR1 MDHEN, CDR2 SYDVKM. The V end lost 5 bases, the J end lost 2 bases, and 16 bases lay between the germline ends. CDR3 sequence: CASSTLGTFAYEQYF. The CDR3 bases are TGTGCCAGCAGTACCCTAGGGACTTTCGCCTACGAGCAGTACTTC. Supplemented by reference TRBV28 and TRBJ2-7, the full variable domain reads DVKVTQSSRYLVKRTGEKVFLECVQDMDHENMFWYRQDPGLGLRLIYFSYDVKMKEKGDIPEGYSVSREKKERFSLILESASTNQTSMYLCASSTLGTFAYEQYFGPGTRLTVT.

Written as DNA, the CDR3 is TGTGCCAGCAGTTTATATTCAGACTATGGCTACACCTTC. This gives the protein CASSLYSDYGYTF. This chain links TRBV28 with TRBJ1-2, with D unclear. The CDR3 has 13 amino acids. Germline lookup yields CDR1 MDHEN and CDR2 SYDVKM. The V end lost 1 base, the J end lost 3 bases, and 6 bases lay between the germline ends.

The rearrangement links TRBV29-1 to TRBJ2-5; possibly TRBD1 or TRBD2 for D (6 bases each). Germline-derived CDR1 and CDR2 are SQVTM and ANQGSEA. V was trimmed by 7 bases and J by 5 bases, leaving 14 bases between them. The CDR3 has 12 residues. The CDR3 region is CSGGALGETQYF. CDR3 coding DNA: TGCAGCGGGGGGGCCCTGGGGGAGACCCAGTACTTC.

This chain connects TRBV7-9 to TRBJ1-1, with D possibly TRBD1 on 5 matching bases. V lost 5 bases and J 1 base, leaving 14 bases between the germline ends. This CDR3 is 15 amino acids long. Germline values: CDR1 SEHNR, CDR2 FQNEAQ (reference sequence). DNA for the CDR3: TGTGCCAGCAGCCAACGATCTGGGGGGAACACTGAAGCTTTCTTT. Encoded protein: CASSQRSGGNTEAFF.

The chain is built from TRBV7-2 and TRBJ2-2; 12 nucleotides line up with TRBD2. The CDR3 spans 16 residues. J was trimmed by 6 bases and V by 7 bases; bases with no gene match: 9. In germline, CDR1 is SGHTA, CDR2 FQGNSA. CDR3 protein: CASTTKTSGSSGELFF. The CDR3, as DNA: TGTGCCAGCACCACAAAGACTAGCGGGAGTTCCGGGGAGCTGTTTTTT.

This chain joins TRBV12-5 and TRBJ1-1; D remains ambiguous. CDR1 and CDR2 from the germline V gene are LGHNT and FRNRAP. V gave up 0 bases and J gave up 9 bases, with 2 bases separating them. This CDR3 is 10 amino acids long. CDR3 coding DNA: TGTGCTAGTGGTTTGGTCAAAGCTTTCTTT. It encodes CASGLVKAFF.

V usage is TRBV18 and J usage is TRBJ2-2; D is possibly TRBD2 (6 bases). Deletions cut 6 bases from V and 2 bases from J, with 10 bases between. Germline V gene data show CDR1 as KGHSH and CDR2 as LQKENI. This CDR3 is built from 14 residues. The CDR3 sequence is CASSPGTNTGELFF. The CDR3 DNA reads as TGTGCCAGCTCGCCCGGGACTAACACCGGGGAGCTGTTTTTT.

The V call is TRBV9, the J call TRBJ2-7; D is uncertain. The V end lost 4 bases, the J end lost 0 bases, and 8 bases lay between the germline ends. The germline CDR1 and CDR2 sequences are SGDLS and YYNGEE. The CDR3 runs 13 residues. CDR3 DNA sequence: TGTGCCAGCAGCCCCAGGAGCTCCTACGAGCAGTACTTC. Translating gives CASSPRSSYEQYF.

The chain links TRBV30 to TRBJ2-6; maybe TRBD1 (6 bases). The CDR3 runs to 17 residues. Between the trimmed V and J ends, which lost 3 bases and 0 bases, there was a span of 15 bases. Germline V gene data show CDR1 as GTSNPN and CDR2 as SVGIG (reference sequence). The CDR3 nucleotides read TGTGCCTGGAGACCTTGGGACACCAACTCTGGGGCCAACGTCCTGACTTTC. This gives the protein CAWRPWDTNSGANVLTF.

CDR3 DNA sequence: TGCGCCAGCAGCTTGGATGGGACAGGGTACAATCAGCCCCAGCATTTT. Its protein is CASSLDGTGYNQPQHF. V gene TRBV5-1 combines with J gene TRBJ1-5; 9 nucleotides match TRBD1. Unmatched junction bases numbered 4, after V lost 0 bases and J lost 3 bases. Germline V gives CDR1 SGHRS, CDR2 YFSETQ. The CDR3 totals 16 residues.

This chain links TRBV7-6 with TRBJ2-7; 7 nucleotides agree with TRBD2. The CDR3 runs to 16 residues. Germline CDR1 and CDR2: SGHVS and FNYEAQ. V lost 1 base and J lost 0; bases outside the gene matches: 6. CDR3: CASSLGGASGSYEQYF. The CDR3 region has the DNA TGTGCCAGCAGCTTAGGAGGGGCTAGCGGCTCCTACGAGCAGTACTTC.

The V gene is TRBV29-1, the J gene TRBJ2-1; perhaps TRBD1 as D (7 bases). The germline V and J ends were trimmed by 6 bases and 7 bases, with 22 bases remaining between them. This CDR3 is 15 amino acids long. Looked up from germline, CDR1 is SQVTM and CDR2 is ANQGSEA. In DNA form, the CDR3 reads TGCAGCGTCCTAGGGGGCGGGAAAGTGAGGAATGAGCAGTTCTTC. Its translation: CSVLGGGKVRNEQFF.